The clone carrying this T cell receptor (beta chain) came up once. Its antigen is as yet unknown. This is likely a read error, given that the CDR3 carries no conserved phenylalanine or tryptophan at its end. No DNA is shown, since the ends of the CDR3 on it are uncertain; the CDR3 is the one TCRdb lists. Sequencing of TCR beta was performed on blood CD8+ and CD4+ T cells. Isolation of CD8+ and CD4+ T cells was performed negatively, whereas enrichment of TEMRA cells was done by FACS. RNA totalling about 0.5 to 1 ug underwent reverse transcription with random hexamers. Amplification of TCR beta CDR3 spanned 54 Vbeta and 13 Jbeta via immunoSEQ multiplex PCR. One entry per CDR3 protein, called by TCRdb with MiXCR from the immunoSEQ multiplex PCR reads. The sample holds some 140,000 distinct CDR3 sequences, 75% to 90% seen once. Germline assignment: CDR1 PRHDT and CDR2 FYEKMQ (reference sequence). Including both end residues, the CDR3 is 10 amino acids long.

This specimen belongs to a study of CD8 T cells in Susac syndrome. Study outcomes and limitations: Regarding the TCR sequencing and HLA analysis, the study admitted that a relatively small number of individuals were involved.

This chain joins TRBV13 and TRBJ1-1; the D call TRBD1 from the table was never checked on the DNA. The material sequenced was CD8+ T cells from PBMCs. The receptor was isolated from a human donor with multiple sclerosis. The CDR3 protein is CASSDPSGAI.